This is a list of T cell receptor beta chains from one sample in a study of CD8+ T cells in alopecia areata. TCRdb keeps only in-frame clones here, not all; method: immunoSEQ multiplex PCR. Among about 190,000 clones, roughly 50% were seen once, and the ten largest hold roughly 12%. The specimen comprised CD8+ T cells sorted from blood, sampled at week 24, from a patient treated with tofacitinib. Receptors originate from a human donor with alopecia areata. Both conserved end residues are part of each CDR3. D genes are given only for firm matches. Only part of the rows carry a size: once, few, many, or a class if the clone is expanded.

>.|TRBJ1-5|.|TRBV27
TGTGCCAGCAGTGGGGATAATTATAGCAATCAGCCCCAGCATTTT
CASSGDNYSNQPQHF
>.|TRBJ2-2|.|TRBV4-1
TGCGCCAGCGGTCTACGAGTACCCGGGGAGCTGTTTTTT
CASGLRVPGELFF
>TRBD1|TRBJ1-4|.|TRBV28
TGTGCCAGCAGTATTCCGGGACAGAGACTTAATGAAAAACTGTTTTTT
CASSIPGQRLNEKLFF
>.|TRBJ2-6|.|TRBV14
TGTGCCAGCAGCCACTGGGCGGCCGGGGCCAACGTCCTGACTTTC
CASSHWAAGANVLTF
>.|TRBJ1-1|.|TRBV27
TGTGCCAGCAGTTTTGTGGCAGGGGAAGCTTTCTTT
CASSFVAGEAFF
>TRBD1|TRBJ1-4|.|TRBV30
TGTGCCGGAGCCGGGACAGGGCTTGGAAAACTGTTTTTT
CAGAGTGLGKLFF
>.|TRBJ2-1|.|TRBV2
TGTGCCAGCAGTGATGGTCAGGGATTGTACAATGAGCAGTTCTTC
CASSDGQGLYNEQFF
>TRBD1|TRBJ1-2|.|TRBV2
TGTGCCAGCAGTGAAGCCCCAACAGGGGGATATATGGTGTTTGGCTACACCTTC
CASSEAPTGGYMVFGYTF
>.|TRBJ1-6|.|TRBV30
TGTGCCTGGACGCACAGTCGGTCACCCCTCCACTTT
CAWTHSRSPLHF
>TRBD1|TRBJ1-2|.|TRBV30
TGTGCCTGGAGTTCGGGACAGGGGGCTTTGGGCTACACCTTC
CAWSSGQGALGYTF
>.|TRBJ1-1|.|TRBV30
TGTGCCTGGAGTGTTGGTGATAAGGAAGCTTTCTTT
CAWSVGDKEAFF
>TRBD2|TRBJ2-5|.|TRBV29-1
TGCAGCGTTGTACTAGCGGGGGAGACCCAGTACTTC
CSVVLAGETQYF
>TRBD1|TRBJ1-2|.|TRBV25-1
TGTGCCAGCAGTGAATTGGGGGACAGGGCCTATGGCTACACCTTC
CASSELGDRAYGYTF
>.|TRBJ2-7|.|TRBV4-1
TGCGCCAGCAGCCCGGGGAGAGCGTTGGGCTACGAGCAGTACTTC
CASSPGRALGYEQYF
>.|TRBJ1-1|.|TRBV5-1
TGCGCCAGCAGCTTGGAGGGCAAGAGCACTGAAGCTTTCTTT
CASSLEGKSTEAFF
>.|TRBJ1-1|.|TRBV7-9
TGTGCCAGCACCAAAGAGGGCCCTGAAGCTTTCTTT
CASTKEGPEAFF
>.|TRBJ2-3|few|TRBV9
TGTGCCAGCAGCCCGCCCCGCGTTGATACGCAGTATTTT
CASSPPRVDTQYF
>TRBD1|TRBJ2-7|few|TRBV13
TGTGCCAGCAGCAAACGGACAGGGGGCTACGAGCAGTACTTC
CASSKRTGGYEQYF
>TRBD1|TRBJ2-1|few|TRBV10-3
TGTGCCATCAGTGGGCTCTCCGGGACAGGGCGGGGTGAGCAGTTCTTC
CAISGLSGTGRGEQFF
>.|TRBJ1-2|.|TRBV30
TGTGCCTGGAGTGACAGGGTAAACACCTTC
CAWSDRVNTF
>.|TRBJ2-5|once|TRBV10-3
TGTGCCATCAGTGAGTCGGCGGACCAAGAGACCCAGTACTTC
CAISESADQETQYF
>TRBD1|TRBJ2-3|.|TRBV30
TGTGCCTGGAATTTAGGGACAGGGTTCACAGATACGCAGTATTTT
CAWNLGTGFTDTQYF
>TRBD1|TRBJ2-5|.|TRBV2
TGTGCCAGCAGTGGACAGGGTCTAGAGACCCAGTACTTC
CASSGQGLETQYF
>.|TRBJ2-3|.|TRBV4-1
TGCGCCAGCAGCCAAGGTAATCGAGATACGCAGTATTTT
CASSQGNRDTQYF
>.|TRBJ1-1|few|TRBV7-3
TGTGCCAGCAGCTTAACAGGGCCTGGCACTGAAGCTTTCTTT
CASSLTGPGTEAFF
>.|TRBJ2-2|.|TRBV7-9
TGTGCCAGCAGCTCCCGGGACGGTAACACCGGGGAGCTGTTTTTT
CASSSRDGNTGELFF
>TRBD1|TRBJ2-7|few|TRBV30
TGTGCCTGGAATCCCTCGGAGGACAGGGCTTCAGAGCAGTACTTC
CAWNPSEDRASEQYF
>.|TRBJ1-3|once|TRBV7-9
TGTGCCAGCAGCTTAAGGATGGACTCTGGAAACACCATATATTTT
CASSLRMDSGNTIYF
>.|TRBJ1-6|.|TRBV2
TGTGCCAGCAGTGAGGCGGACTCCGATTCACCCCTCCACTTT
CASSEADSDSPLHF
>.|TRBJ1-1|few|TRBV19
TGTGCCAGTAGCCTGGGTGGAGGGGGCACTGAAGCTTTCTTT
CASSLGGGGTEAFF
>.|TRBJ1-6|.|TRBV18
TGTGCCAGCTCACCGGTTCGTCCAGAAATGCGTTATAATTCACCCCTCCACTTT
CASSPVRPEMRYNSPLHF
>.|TRBJ1-1|.|TRBV7-9
TGTGCCAGCAGCTTGTCGGGGGGAGTTTCTGAAGCTTTCTTT
CASSLSGGVSEAFF
>.|TRBJ2-3|few|TRBV29-1
TGCAGCGTACAACAGGGTTGGTCAGATACGCAGTATTTT
CSVQQGWSDTQYF
>.|TRBJ2-7|.|TRBV29-1
TGCAGCGTTCCACATCGTCAGGTCGAGCAGTACTTC
CSVPHRQVEQYF
>TRBD1|TRBJ2-7|.|TRBV7-9
TGTGCCAGCAGCTTGGGGGACAGCTCCTACGAGCAGTACTTC
CASSLGDSSYEQYF
>.|TRBJ2-2|.|TRBV10-3
TGTGCCATCATGAGTGAGGCCGGGGAGCTGTTTTTT
CAIMSEAGELFF
>.|TRBJ1-5|.|TRBV2
TGTGCCAGCGGACAGTTAGGGGGTTCTAGCAATCAGCCCCAGCATTTT
CASGQLGGSSNQPQHF
>TRBD1|TRBJ1-4|.|TRBV29-1
TGCAGCGCTGCGGACAGGGGGGAAAAACTGTTTTTT
CSAADRGEKLFF
>TRBD1|TRBJ1-5|.|TRBV29-1
TGCAGCGTCGGGACAGGGAATAGCAATCAGCCCCAGCATTTT
CSVGTGNSNQPQHF
>.|TRBJ1-5|.|TRBV19
TGTGCCAGTAGTATTTTTGGGTATAGCAATCAGCCCCAGCATTTT
CASSIFGYSNQPQHF
>.|TRBJ2-1|few|TRBV19
TGTGCCAGTAGTCAAAATCTCATAGATGAGCAGTTCTTC
CASSQNLIDEQFF
>TRBD1|TRBJ2-7|.|TRBV7-9
TGTGCCAGCAGCTTATCGGCGACAGGGACCTACGAGCAGTACTTC
CASSLSATGTYEQYF
>TRBD1|TRBJ2-3|.|TRBV2
TGTGCCAGCAGCCAACCGGGACAGGGGCCAAATACGCAGTATTTT
CASSQPGQGPNTQYF